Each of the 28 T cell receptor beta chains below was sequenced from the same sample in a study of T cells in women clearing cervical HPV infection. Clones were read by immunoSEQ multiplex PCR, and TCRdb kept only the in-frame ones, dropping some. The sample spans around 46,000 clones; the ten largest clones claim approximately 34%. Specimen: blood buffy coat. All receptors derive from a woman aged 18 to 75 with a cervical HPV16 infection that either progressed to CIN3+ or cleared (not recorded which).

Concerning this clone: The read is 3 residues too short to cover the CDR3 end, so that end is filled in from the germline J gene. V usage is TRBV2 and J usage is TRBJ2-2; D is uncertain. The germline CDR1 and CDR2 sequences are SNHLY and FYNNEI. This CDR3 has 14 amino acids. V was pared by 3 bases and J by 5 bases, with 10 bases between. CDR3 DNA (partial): TGTGCCAGCAGTGATATGGCCCGAACCGGGGAG. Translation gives CASSDMARTGE. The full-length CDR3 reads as CASSDMARTGELFF.

The CDR3 DNA, read in part, is TGTGCCAGCAGCATACAAACAGGGGACTATGGC. Amino acid sequence: CASSIQTGDYG. The entire CDR3 reads CASSIQTGDYGYTF. The chain has TRBV7-2 and TRBJ1-2; TRBD1 matches at 7 bases. The CDR3 extends 3 residues past the end of the read, so its final part is completed from the germline J gene. Germline loops: CDR1 SGHTA, CDR2 FQGNSA. The V segment lost 5 bases and the J segment 3 bases; nucleotides outside the gene matches: 6. The CDR3 has 14 amino acids.

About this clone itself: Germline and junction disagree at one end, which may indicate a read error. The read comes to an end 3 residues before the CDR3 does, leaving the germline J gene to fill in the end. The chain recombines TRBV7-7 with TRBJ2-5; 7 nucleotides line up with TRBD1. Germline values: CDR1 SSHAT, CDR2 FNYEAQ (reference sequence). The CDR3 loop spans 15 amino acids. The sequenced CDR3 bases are TGTGCTAGCAGCCCCCAGACAGGGCTTGGCGAGACC. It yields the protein CASSPQTGLGET. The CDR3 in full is CASSPQTGLGETQYF.

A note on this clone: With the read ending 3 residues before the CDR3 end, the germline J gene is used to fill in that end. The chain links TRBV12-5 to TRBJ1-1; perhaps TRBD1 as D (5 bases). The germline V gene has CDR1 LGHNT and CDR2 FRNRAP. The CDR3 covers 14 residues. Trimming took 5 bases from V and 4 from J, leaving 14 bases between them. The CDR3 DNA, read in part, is TGTGCTAGTGGTCCAGGGACTAGTAGCACTGAA. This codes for CASGPGTSSTE. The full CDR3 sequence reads CASGPGTSSTEAFF.

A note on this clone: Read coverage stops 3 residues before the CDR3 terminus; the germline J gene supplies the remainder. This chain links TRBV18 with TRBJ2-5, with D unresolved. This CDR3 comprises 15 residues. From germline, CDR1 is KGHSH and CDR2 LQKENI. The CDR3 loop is CASSPPSTGYGTQYF. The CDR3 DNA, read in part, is TGTGCCAGCTCACCACCGTCGACCGGGTATGGAACC.

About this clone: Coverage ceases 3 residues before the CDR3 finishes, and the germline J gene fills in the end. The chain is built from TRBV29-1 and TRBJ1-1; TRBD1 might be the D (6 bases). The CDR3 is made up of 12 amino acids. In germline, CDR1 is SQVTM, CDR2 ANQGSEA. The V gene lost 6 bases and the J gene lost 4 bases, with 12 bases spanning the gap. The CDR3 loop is CSVTGQSTEAFF. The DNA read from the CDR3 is TGCAGCGTGACTGGACAGTCCACTGAA.

The sequenced CDR3 bases are TGTGCCAGCAGCCGATGGACAGGCTACGTTGAA. The encoded protein is CASSRWTGYVE. The CDR3 in its entirety is CASSRWTGYVEAFF. The V and J genes are TRBV5-6 and TRBJ1-1; 7 bases line up with TRBD1. The missing CDR3 end, 3 residues past where the read stops, is filled in from the germline J gene. V dropped 4 bases and J dropped 7; count of bases not matched to a gene: 10. Germline V CDR1 and CDR2: SGHDT, YYEEEE. The CDR3 is 14 amino acids. Based on the CDR3 plus reference TRBV5-6 and TRBJ1-1, the full variable domain is DAGVTQSPTHLIKTRGQQVTLRCSPKSGHDTVSWYQQALGQGPQFIFQYYEEEERQRGNFPDRFSGHQFPNYSSELNVNALLLGDSALYLCASSRWTGYVEAFFGQGTRLTVV.

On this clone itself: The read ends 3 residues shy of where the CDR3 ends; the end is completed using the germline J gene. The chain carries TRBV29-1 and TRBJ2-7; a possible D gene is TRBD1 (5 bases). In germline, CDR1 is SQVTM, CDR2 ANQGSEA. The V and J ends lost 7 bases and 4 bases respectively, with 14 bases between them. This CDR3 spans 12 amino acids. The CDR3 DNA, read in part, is TGCAGCGCCGGACACCTTGGTTACGAG. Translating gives CSAGHLGYE. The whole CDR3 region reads CSAGHLGYEQYF.

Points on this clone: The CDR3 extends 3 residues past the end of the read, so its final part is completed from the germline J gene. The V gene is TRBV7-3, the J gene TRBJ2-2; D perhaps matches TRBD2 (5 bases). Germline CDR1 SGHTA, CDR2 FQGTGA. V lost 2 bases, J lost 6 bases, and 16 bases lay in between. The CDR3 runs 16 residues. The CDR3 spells CASSLSTRAVSGELFF. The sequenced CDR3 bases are TGTGCCAGCAGCTTATCTACTAGGGCGGTCTCCGGGGAG.

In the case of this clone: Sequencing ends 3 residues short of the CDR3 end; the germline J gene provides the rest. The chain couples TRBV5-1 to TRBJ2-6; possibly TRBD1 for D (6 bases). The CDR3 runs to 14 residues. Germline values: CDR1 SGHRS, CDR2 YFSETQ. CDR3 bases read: TGCGCCAGCAGCTTGGATGGGACACCTTGGCTC. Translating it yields CASSLDGTPWL. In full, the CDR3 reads CASSLDGTPWLLTF.

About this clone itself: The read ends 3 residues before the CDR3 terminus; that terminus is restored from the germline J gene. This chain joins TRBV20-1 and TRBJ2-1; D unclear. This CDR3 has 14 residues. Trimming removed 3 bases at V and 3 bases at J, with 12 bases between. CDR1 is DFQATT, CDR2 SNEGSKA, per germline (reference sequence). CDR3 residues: CSASELAYYNEQFF. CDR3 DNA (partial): TGCAGTGCTAGTGAGCTCGCCTACTACAATGAG.

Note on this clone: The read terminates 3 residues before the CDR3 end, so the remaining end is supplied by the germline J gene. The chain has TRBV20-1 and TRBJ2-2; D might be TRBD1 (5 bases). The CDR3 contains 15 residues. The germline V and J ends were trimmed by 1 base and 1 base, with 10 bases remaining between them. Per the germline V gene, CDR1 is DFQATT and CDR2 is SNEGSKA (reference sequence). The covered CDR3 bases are TGCAGTGCTAGAGCGACAGACCAGAACACCGGGGAG. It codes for CSARATDQNTGE. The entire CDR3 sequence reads CSARATDQNTGELFF.

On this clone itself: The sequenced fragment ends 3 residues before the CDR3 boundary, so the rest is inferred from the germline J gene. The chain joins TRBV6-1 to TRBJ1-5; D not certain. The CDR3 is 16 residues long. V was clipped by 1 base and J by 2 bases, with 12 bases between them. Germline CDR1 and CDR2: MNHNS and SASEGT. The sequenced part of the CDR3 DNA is TGTGCCAGCAGTGAAGAGAGGGTGAAGGGCAATCAGCCC. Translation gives CASSEERVKGNQP. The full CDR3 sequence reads CASSEERVKGNQPQHF.

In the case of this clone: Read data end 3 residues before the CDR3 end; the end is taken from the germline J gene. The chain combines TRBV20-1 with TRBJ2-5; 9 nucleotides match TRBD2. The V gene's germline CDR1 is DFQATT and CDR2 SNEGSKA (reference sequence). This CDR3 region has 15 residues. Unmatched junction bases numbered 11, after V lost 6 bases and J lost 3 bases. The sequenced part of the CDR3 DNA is TGCAGTGCCACGATCGCTAGCGGGACTAAAGAGACC. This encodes CSATIASGTKET. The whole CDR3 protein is CSATIASGTKETQYF.

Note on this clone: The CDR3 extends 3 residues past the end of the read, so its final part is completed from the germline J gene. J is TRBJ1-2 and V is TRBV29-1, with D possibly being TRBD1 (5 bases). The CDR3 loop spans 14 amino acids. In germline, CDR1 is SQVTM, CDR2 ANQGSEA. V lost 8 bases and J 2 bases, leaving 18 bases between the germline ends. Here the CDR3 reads CSSWAGGANYGYTF. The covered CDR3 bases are TGCAGCTCTTGGGCGGGGGGAGCCAACTATGGC.

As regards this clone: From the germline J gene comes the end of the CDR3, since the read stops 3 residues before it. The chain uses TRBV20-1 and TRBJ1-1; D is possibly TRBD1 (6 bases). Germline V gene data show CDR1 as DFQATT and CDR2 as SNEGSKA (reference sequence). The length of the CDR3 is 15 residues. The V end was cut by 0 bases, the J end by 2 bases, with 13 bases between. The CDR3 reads CSARDSDSFNTEAFF. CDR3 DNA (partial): TGCAGTGCTAGAGATTCGGACAGTTTCAACACTGAA.

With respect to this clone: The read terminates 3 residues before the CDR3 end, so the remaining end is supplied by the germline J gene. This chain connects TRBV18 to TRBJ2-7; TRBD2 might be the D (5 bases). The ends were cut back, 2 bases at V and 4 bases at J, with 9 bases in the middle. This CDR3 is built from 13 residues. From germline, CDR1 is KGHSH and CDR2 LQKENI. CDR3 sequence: CASSPGSGYEQYF. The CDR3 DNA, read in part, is TGTGCCAGCTCACCAGGATCGGGGTACGAG.

CDR3 DNA (partial): TGTGCCAGCAGCTTCGGACAGGGGTGGAACTATGGC. Translated, it gives CASSFGQGWNYG. The CDR3 in full is CASSFGQGWNYGYTF. This sequence joins TRBV11-3 and TRBJ1-2; the match to TRBD1 covers 9 bases. With the read ending 3 residues before the CDR3 end, the germline J gene is used to fill in that end. After removal of 3 bases from V and 2 bases from J, the junction contained 4 bases not matched to a gene. CDR1 is SGHNT, CDR2 YENEEA, per germline. The CDR3 length is 15 residues. Full variable domain (outside the CDR3, taken from reference TRBV11-3 and TRBJ1-2): EAGVVQSPRYKIIEKKQPVAFWCNPISGHNTLYWYLQNLGQGPELLIRYENEEAVDDSQLPKDRFSAERLKGVDSTLKIQPAELGDSAVYLCASSFGQGWNYGYTFGSGTRLTVV.

CDR3 amino acids: CASSLGHQNPNTEAFF. The CDR3 DNA, read in part, is TGCGCCAGCAGCTTGGGGCACCAAAACCCGAACACTGAA. The rearrangement joins TRBV5-1 to TRBJ1-1; D not certain. The CDR3 end lies 3 residues beyond the end of the read and is filled in from the germline J gene. The V gene lost 0 bases and the J gene lost 1 base, with 13 bases spanning the gap. From germline, CDR1 is SGHRS and CDR2 YFSETQ. This CDR3 is 16 amino acids long.

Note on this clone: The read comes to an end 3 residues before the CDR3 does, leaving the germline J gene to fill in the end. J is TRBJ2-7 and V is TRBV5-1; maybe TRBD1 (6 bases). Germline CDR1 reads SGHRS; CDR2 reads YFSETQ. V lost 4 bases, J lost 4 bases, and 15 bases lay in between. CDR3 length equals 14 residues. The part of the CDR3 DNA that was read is TGCGCCAGCAGCAGCGACCCAGGGGCGTACGAG. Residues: CASSSDPGAYE. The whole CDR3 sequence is CASSSDPGAYEQYF.

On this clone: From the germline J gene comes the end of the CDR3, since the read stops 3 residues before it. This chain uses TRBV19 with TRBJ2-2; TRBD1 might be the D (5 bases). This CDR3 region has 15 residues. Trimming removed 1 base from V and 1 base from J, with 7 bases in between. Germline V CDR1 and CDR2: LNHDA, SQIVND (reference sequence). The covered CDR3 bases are TGTGCCAGTAGTATAGGAGACAGGAACACCGGGGAG. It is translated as CASSIGDRNTGE. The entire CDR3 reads CASSIGDRNTGELFF.

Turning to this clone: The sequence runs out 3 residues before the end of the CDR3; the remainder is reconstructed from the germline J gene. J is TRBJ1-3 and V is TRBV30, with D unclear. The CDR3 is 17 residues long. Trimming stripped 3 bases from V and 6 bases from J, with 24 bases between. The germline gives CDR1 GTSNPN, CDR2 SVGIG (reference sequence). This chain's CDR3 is CAWSPNRAGRGSNTIYF. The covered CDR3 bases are TGTGCCTGGAGCCCGAACCGTGCGGGCCGAGGGTCAAACACC.

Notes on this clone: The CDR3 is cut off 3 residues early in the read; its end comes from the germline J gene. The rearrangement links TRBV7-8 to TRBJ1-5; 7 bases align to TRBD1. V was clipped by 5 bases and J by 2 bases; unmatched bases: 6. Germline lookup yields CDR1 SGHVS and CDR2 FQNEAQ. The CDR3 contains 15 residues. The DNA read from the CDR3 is TGTGCCAGCAGCCTAGGGGGCTCGGGCAATCAGCCC. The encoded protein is CASSLGGSGNQP. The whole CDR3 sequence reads CASSLGGSGNQPQHF.

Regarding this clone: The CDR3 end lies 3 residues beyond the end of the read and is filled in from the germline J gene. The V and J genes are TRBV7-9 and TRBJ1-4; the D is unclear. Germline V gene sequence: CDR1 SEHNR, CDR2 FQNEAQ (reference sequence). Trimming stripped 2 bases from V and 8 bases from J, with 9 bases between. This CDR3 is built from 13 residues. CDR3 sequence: CASSLRTWEKLFF. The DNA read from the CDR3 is TGTGCCAGCAGCTTACGTACATGGGAAAAA.

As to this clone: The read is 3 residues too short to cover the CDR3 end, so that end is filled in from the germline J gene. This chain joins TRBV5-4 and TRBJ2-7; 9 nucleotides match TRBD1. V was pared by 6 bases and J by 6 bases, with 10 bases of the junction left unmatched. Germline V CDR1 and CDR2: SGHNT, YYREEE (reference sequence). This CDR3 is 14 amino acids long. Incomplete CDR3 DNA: TGTGCCAGCACCGAACAGGGGGCGCCGGGCGAG. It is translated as CASTEQGAPGE. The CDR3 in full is CASTEQGAPGEQYF.

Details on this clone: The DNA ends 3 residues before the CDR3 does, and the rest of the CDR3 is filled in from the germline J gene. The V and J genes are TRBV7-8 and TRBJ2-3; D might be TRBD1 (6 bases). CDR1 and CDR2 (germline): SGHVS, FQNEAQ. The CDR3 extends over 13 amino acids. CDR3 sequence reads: CASLSGHQETQYF. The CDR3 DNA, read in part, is TGTGCCAGCCTATCGGGACACCAAGAGACG.

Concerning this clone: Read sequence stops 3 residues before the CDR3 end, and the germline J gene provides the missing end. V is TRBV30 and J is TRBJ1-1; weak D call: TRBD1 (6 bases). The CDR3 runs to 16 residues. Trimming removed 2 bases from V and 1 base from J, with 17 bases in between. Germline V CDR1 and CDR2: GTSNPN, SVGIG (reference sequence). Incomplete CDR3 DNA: TGTGCCTGGAGTAAGACCTACAGGGCCAAGAACACTGAA. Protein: CAWSKTYRAKNTE. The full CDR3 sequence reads CAWSKTYRAKNTEAFF.

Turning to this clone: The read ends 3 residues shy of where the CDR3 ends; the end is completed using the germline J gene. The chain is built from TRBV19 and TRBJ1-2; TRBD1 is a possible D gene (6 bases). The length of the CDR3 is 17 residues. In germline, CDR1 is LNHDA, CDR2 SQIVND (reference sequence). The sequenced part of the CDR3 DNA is TGTGCCAGTAGTTCGAAGACTAGCGGGGGGGCCGTATACGAC. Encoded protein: CASSSKTSGGAVYD. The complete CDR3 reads CASSSKTSGGAVYDYTF.